These 21 T cell receptor beta chains originate from one sample sequenced in a study of cytomegalovirus exposure and HLA in healthy donors. Use of 60 Vbeta and 13 Jbeta primers characterized the PCR. Sequenced by immunoSEQ multiplex PCR; TCRdb stores in-frame clones only, minus some. The table has under 200,000 clones, roughly 79% seen once; the top ten hold 1.5% to 2%. Sequenced: PBMCs. These receptors were collected from a man aged 30-40 years in good health and CMV-seronegative.

The chain joins TRBV5-6 to TRBJ2-7, with TRBD1 matching 9 bases. Germline V gene lookup returns CDR1 SGHDT and CDR2 YYEEEE. V lost 4 bases to trimming and J lost 1 base; unmatched junction nucleotides: 6. The CDR3 totals 15 residues. CDR3 residues: CASSRGTGWSYEQYF. In nucleotides, the CDR3 is TGTGCCAGCAGCAGGGGGACAGGGTGGTCCTACGAGCAGTACTTC.

The V call is TRBV29-1, the J call TRBJ1-3; D uncertain. The CDR3 length is 11 residues. Germline V lookup: CDR1 SQVTM, CDR2 ANQGSEA. The V end was cut by 7 bases, the J end by 4 bases, with 8 bases between. The CDR3 sequence: CSARGGNTIYF. For the CDR3, the DNA is TGCAGCGCCCGAGGGGGAAACACCATATATTTT.

The chain couples TRBV9 to TRBJ2-5; weak D call: TRBD2 (5 bases). Trimming took 0 bases from V and 0 from J, leaving 18 bases between them. The CDR3 consists of 18 residues. Germline V gene sequence: CDR1 SGDLS, CDR2 YYNGEE. In nucleotides, the CDR3 is TGTGCCAGCAGCGTAGCCTCCTCCGGGATAACGTACCAAGAGACCCAGTACTTC. It specifies CASSVASSGITYQETQYF.

This chain joins TRBV27 and TRBJ2-5; TRBD2 is a possible D gene (5 bases). V lost 5 bases and J lost 5, with 21 bases in between. The CDR3 runs 16 residues. CDR1 and CDR2 from the germline V gene are MNHEY and SMNVEV (reference sequence). In DNA form, the CDR3 reads TGTGCCAGCAGTCCAGCCGGAGGCAGCGCCCAGGAGACCCAGTACTTC. This encodes CASSPAGGSAQETQYF.

This rearrangement joins TRBV13 to TRBJ2-7, with 10 bases identical to TRBD2. There are 13 residues in the CDR3. Germline CDR1 and CDR2: PRHDT and FYEKMQ (reference sequence). Trimming took 7 bases from V and 7 from J; bases not matched to a gene: 7. DNA of the CDR3: TGTGCCAGCACCCAAGCGGGGGGGTGGGAGCAGTACTTC. Translating gives CASTQAGGWEQYF.

The V and J genes are TRBV10-3 and TRBJ2-7; unclear D gene. The V and J ends lost 0 bases and 2 bases respectively, with 8 bases between them. The CDR3 sequence is 14 residues long. CDR1 and CDR2 (germline): ENHRY, SYGVKD. CDR3 nucleotide sequence: TGTGCCATCAGTGAGTCCACATCTCCCTACGAGCAGTACTTC. Translated, it gives CAISESTSPYEQYF.

CDR3 protein: CASSYWADHYEQYF. The DNA of the CDR3 is TGTGCCAGCAGTTACTGGGCAGACCACTACGAGCAGTACTTC. The rearrangement links TRBV6-6 to TRBJ2-7; D remains ambiguous. The germline CDR1 and CDR2 sequences are MNHNY and SVGAGI (reference sequence). This CDR3 contains 14 residues. V dropped 1 base and J dropped 3 bases, with 10 bases sitting between them.

This chain links TRBV29-1 with TRBJ1-5, with a tentative D call TRBD1 (5 bases). CDR1 and CDR2 from the germline V gene are SQVTM and ANQGSEA. The ends were cut back, 4 bases at V and 0 bases at J, with 13 bases in the middle. The CDR3 runs to 15 residues. This CDR3 reads CSVADSSDSNQPQHF. The CDR3 nucleotides are TGCAGCGTTGCCGACAGCTCTGATAGCAATCAGCCCCAGCATTTT.

This clone was counted once. The chain couples TRBV28 to TRBJ2-2, with 15 bases identical to TRBD2. J gave up 1 base and V 5 bases, and 2 bases lay outside the gene matches. This CDR3 is built from 17 residues. In germline, CDR1 is MDHEN, CDR2 SYDVKM. The CDR3 DNA follows: TGTGCCAGCAGTCGGACTAGCGGGAGGGAGAACACCGGGGAGCTGTTTTTT. As protein: CASSRTSGRENTGELFF.

V gene TRBV7-8 combines with J gene TRBJ1-6; unclear D gene. This CDR3 has 17 residues. Trimming removed 0 bases at V and 5 bases at J, with 14 bases between. Germline CDR1 and CDR2: SGHVS and FQNEAQ. The CDR3 nucleotides read TGTGCCAGCAGCTTAGCAAGTGAGGGCTCGAATAATTCACCCCTCCACTTT. Translated: CASSLASEGSNNSPLHF.

This clone has just one count. The chain employs TRBV9 and TRBJ1-3; D unresolved. The germline V and J ends were trimmed by 0 bases and 0 bases, with 7 bases remaining between them. This CDR3 is built from 15 residues. Germline values: CDR1 SGDLS, CDR2 YYNGEE. In nucleotides, the CDR3 is TGTGCCAGCAGCGTAGTCCCAGACTCTGGAAACACCATATATTTT. Its protein product is CASSVVPDSGNTIYF.

V and J are TRBV19 and TRBJ1-6; 9 nucleotides agree with TRBD1. The CDR3 totals 13 residues. With 8 bases clipped from V and 9 bases from J, the junction kept 5 bases outside the gene matches. CDR1 is LNHDA, CDR2 SQIVND, per germline (reference sequence). The CDR3 DNA reads TGTGCCAGTGAGGGACAGGGTAGTTCACCCCTCCACTTT. Translating gives CASEGQGSSPLHF.

This clone was seen once. The CDR3 nucleotides read TGTGCCTGGGCCCCAGGGTCGATCACAGATACGCAGTATTTT. Protein: CAWAPGSITDTQYF. J is TRBJ2-3 and V is TRBV30, with a possible D match to TRBD1 (5 bases). Trimming removed 5 bases from V and 2 bases from J, with 14 bases in between. The CDR3 consists of 14 residues. CDR1 is GTSNPN, CDR2 SVGIG, per germline (reference sequence).

Written as DNA, the CDR3 is TGTGCCAGCAGCTTCAGAGAGACCCAGTACTTC. Translating it yields CASSFRETQYF. The V and J genes are TRBV7-2 and TRBJ2-5; D is uncertain. Trimming cost V 3 bases and J 4 bases, with 3 bases left between them. Germline lookup yields CDR1 SGHTA and CDR2 FQGNSA. This CDR3 is built from 11 residues.

CDR3 in DNA: TGCGCCAGCAGCCCAAACCCCCAGGGGGCCGGAGAGACCCAGTACTTC. Amino acids: CASSPNPQGAGETQYF. The chain uses TRBV5-1 and TRBJ2-5, with 8 nucleotides matching TRBD1. This CDR3 is 16 amino acids long. Trimming at V came to 4 bases and at J to 4 bases, leaving 12 bases not matched to a gene. Germline V lookup: CDR1 SGHRS, CDR2 YFSETQ.

As regards this clone: This specimen includes other DNA sequences encoding the same CDR3. The rearrangement links TRBV5-1 to TRBJ2-1; 7 bases match TRBD1. Germline V gives CDR1 SGHRS, CDR2 YFSETQ. Trimming at V came to 0 bases and at J to 2 bases, leaving 5 bases not matched to a gene. This CDR3 contains 16 residues. The CDR3 DNA follows: TGCGCCAGCAGCTTGGGGCTGGGACAGACCTACAATGAGCAGTTCTTC. Its translation is CASSLGLGQTYNEQFF. The full variable domain, rest sourced from reference TRBV5-1 and TRBJ2-1, is KAGVTQTPRYLIKTRGQQVTLSCSPISGHRSVSWYQQTPGQGLQFLFEYFSETQRNKGNFPGRFSGRQFSNSRSEMNVSTLELGDSALYLCASSLGLGQTYNEQFFGPGTRLTVL.

The chain joins TRBV18 to TRBJ2-5; 10 nucleotides match TRBD2. Per the germline V gene, CDR1 is KGHSH and CDR2 is LQKENI. The junction had 5 bases not matched to a gene; V was cut back by 3 bases and J by 1 base. The CDR3 is 16 residues long. In nucleotides, the CDR3 is TGTGCCAGCTCACCGAGAGTAGCGGGAGGCCAAGAGACCCAGTACTTC. It is translated as CASSPRVAGGQETQYF.

This chain uses TRBV14 with TRBJ2-1; no clear D gene. The CDR3 runs 12 residues. Trimming stripped 0 bases from V and 12 bases from J, with 9 bases between. Germline CDR1 is SGHDN and CDR2 is FVKESK. DNA for the CDR3: TGTGCCAGCAGCCAAGATAAGGCGGTGCAGTTCTTC. Encoded protein: CASSQDKAVQFF.

The chain has TRBV27 and TRBJ2-7; 8 bases line up with TRBD1. Trimming cost V 2 bases and J 7 bases; bases outside gene matches: 13. Per the germline V gene, CDR1 is MNHEY and CDR2 is SMNVEV (reference sequence). The CDR3 spans 16 residues. The CDR3 nucleotides read TGTGCCAGCAGTTTAGGACTCCGGGACAGGCTGGAGGAGCAGTACTTC. Amino acid sequence: CASSLGLRDRLEEQYF.

The chain couples TRBV23-1 to TRBJ2-1, with 14 positions matching TRBD2. TRBV23-1 is given ORF status, its function remaining uncertain. Trimming removed 4 bases from V and 0 bases from J; junction bases left unmatched: 8. The length of the CDR3 is 19 residues. CDR3 DNA: TGCGCCAGCAGTCGGATGGGACTAGCGGGAGAGAGCTCCTACAATGAGCAGTTCTTC. Translating gives CASSRMGLAGESSYNEQFF.

This clone was seen ten or more times. V usage is TRBV6-5 and J usage is TRBJ1-2; D uncertain. Germline values: CDR1 MNHEY, CDR2 SVGAGI. Trimming left V 2 bases short and J 5 bases short, with 9 bases between. The CDR3 is 13 residues long. CDR3 sequence: CASSYMREYGYTF. Written as DNA, the CDR3 is TGTGCCAGCAGTTACATGAGGGAGTATGGCTACACCTTC.